Sequencing of this TCR beta chain was carried out in a study of response to subunit inactivated influenza vaccine. TCRdb called the RT-PCR reads again in MiXCR, with one record for every CDR3 protein. Of 530,000 or so distinct CDR3 sequences in the sample, 14% were seen once. Between the trimmed V and J ends, which lost 0 bases and 3 bases, there was a span of 6 bases. The CDR3 runs 13 residues. Germline V gives CDR1 LNHNV, CDR2 YYDKDF (reference sequence). Study conclusions and caveats: That few new T cells are recruited by each seasonal influenza vaccination was the authors' suggestion.

On this clonotype: What it binds is not known.

The source is a man over 45 who received an inactivated influenza vaccine. This specimen consisted of PBMCs from blood, obtained 11 to 12 days after vaccination. The J gene is TRBJ2-7, the V gene TRBV15, with D uncertain. Here the CDR3 DNA reads TGTGCCACCAGCAGAGAGAATTACTACGAGCAGTACTTC. Translating gives CATSRENYYEQYF.